One and the same sample provided the 4 T cell receptor beta chains below, sequenced in a study of T-cell memory formation after mild COVID-19. A single record per CDR3 protein comes from TCRdb applying MiXCR to the 5' RACE reads. The profile shows some 210,000 distinct CDR3 sequences, around 25% of them singletons. Sequenced: PBMCs or a T cell subset sorted from them (not recorded which). The receptors were sampled from an adult woman who had mild COVID-19 (a few samples of this study predate the infection). Cell type and time point are not known.

In this sample, this clonotype turned up a few times. The chain employs TRBV9 and TRBJ2-7; D is undetermined. CDR3 size: 16 residues. Trimming shortened V by 0 bases and J by 3 bases, and 16 bases separated the two germline ends. Germline V gene data show CDR1 as SGDLS and CDR2 as YYNGEE. The CDR3 is CASSVGSGSGDYEQYF. The CDR3, as DNA: TGTGCCAGCAGCGTAGGGTCCGGGTCTGGGGACTACGAGCAGTACTTC.

This clonotype was counted a few times. J is TRBJ1-2 and V is TRBV5-1; 8 bases match TRBD1. V trimming: 4 bases; J trimming: 8 bases; junction bases outside the gene matches: 10. This CDR3 region has 14 residues. Germline V gene data show CDR1 as SGHRS and CDR2 as YFSETQ. The chain's CDR3 is CASSVDRGAEGYTF. The DNA for the CDR3 is TGCGCCAGCAGCGTTGACAGGGGCGCTGAAGGCTACACCTTC.

This sequence joins TRBV7-9 and TRBJ1-1; 8 bases map to TRBD1. This CDR3 has 17 residues. V dropped 7 bases and J dropped 3; count of bases not matched to a gene: 16. Germline CDR1 reads SEHNR; CDR2 reads FQNEAQ (reference sequence). The CDR3: CASNTNTQGARYTEAFF. In DNA form, the CDR3 reads TGTGCCAGCAACACCAACACCCAGGGGGCGAGGTACACTGAAGCTTTCTTT.

In this sample, this clonotype turned up a few times. This chain connects TRBV6-2 or TRBV6-3 to TRBJ2-3; TRBD1 agrees at 8 bases. Trimming removed 2 bases from V and 3 bases from J; junction bases left unmatched: 4. This CDR3 has 15 residues. Germline CDR1 reads MNHEY; CDR2 reads SVGEGT. CDR3: CASSYRDRFTDTQYF. Here the CDR3 DNA reads TGTGCCAGCAGTTACAGGGACAGGTTTACAGATACGCAGTATTTT.